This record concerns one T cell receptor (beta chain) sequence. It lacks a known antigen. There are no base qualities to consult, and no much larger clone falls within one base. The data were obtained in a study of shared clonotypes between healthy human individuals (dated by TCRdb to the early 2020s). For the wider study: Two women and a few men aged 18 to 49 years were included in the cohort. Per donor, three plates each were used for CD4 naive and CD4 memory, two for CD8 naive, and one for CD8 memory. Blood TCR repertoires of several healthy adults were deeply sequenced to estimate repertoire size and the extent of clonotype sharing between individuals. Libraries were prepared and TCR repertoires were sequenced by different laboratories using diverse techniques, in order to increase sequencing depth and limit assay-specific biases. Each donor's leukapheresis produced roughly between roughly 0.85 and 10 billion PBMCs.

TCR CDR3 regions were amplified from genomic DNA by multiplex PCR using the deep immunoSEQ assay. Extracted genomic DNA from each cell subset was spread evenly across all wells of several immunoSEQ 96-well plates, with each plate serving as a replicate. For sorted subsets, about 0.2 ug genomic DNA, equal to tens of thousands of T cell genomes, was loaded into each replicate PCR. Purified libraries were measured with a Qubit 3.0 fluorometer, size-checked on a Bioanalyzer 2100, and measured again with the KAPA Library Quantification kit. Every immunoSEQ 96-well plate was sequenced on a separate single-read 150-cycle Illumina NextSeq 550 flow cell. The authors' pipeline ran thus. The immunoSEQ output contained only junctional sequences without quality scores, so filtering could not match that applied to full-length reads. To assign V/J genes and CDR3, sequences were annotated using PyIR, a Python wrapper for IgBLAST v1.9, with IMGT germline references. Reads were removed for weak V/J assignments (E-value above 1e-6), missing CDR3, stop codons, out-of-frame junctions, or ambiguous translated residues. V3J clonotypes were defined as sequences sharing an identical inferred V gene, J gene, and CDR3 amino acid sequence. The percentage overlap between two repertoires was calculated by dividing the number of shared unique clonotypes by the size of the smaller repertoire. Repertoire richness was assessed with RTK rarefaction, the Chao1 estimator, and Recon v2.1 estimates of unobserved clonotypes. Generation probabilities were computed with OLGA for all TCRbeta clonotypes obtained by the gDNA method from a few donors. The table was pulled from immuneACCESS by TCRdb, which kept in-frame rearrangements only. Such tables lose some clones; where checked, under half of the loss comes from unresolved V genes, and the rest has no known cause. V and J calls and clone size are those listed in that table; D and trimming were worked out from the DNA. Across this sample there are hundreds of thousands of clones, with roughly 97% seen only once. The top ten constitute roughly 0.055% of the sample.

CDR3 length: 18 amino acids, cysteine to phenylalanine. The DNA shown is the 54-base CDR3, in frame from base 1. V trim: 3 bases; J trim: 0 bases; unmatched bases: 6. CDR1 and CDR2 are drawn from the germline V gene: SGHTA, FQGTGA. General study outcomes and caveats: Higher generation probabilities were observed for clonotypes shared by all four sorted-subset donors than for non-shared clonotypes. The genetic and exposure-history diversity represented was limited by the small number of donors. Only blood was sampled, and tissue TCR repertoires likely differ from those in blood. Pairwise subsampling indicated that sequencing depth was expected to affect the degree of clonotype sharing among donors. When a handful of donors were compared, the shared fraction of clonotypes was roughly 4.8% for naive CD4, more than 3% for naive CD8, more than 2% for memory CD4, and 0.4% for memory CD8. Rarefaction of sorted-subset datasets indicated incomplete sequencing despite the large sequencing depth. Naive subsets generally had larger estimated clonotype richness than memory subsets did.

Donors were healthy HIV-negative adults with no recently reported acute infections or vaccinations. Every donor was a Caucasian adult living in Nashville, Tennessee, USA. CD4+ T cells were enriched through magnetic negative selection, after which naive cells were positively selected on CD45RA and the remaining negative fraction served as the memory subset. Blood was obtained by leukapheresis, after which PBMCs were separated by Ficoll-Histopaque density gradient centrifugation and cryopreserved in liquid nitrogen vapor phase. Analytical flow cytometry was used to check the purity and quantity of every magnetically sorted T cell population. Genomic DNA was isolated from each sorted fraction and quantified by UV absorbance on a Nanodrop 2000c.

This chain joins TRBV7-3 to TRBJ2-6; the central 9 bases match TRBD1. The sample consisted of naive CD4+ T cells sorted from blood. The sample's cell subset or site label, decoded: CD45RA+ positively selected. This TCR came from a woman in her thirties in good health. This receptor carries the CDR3 CASSFSGTGYSGANVLTF. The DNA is TGTGCCAGCAGCTTTTCCGGGACAGGGTACTCTGGGGCCAACGTCCTGACTTTC.